The clone carrying this TCR beta chain has a count of ten or more. Researchers reported that TCR beta cDNA libraries carried unique molecular identifiers. In TCRdb, the PCR reads were re-called with MiXCR into one record per CDR3 protein. Of about 200,000 distinct CDR3 sequences in the sample, around 29% were seen once. The data are from a study of post-analysis software for immune sequencing data. The sample taken for sequencing was blood. The source is a girl aged 2 to 17 with multiple sclerosis.

The CDR3 bases are TGCAGCGTTAACCCTGCTGGCAGAAACTATGGCTACACCTTC. The encoded protein is CSVNPAGRNYGYTF. J is TRBJ1-2 and V is TRBV29-1; no clear D. Per germline, CDR1 SQVTM and CDR2 ANQGSEA. Trimming removed 5 bases from V and 2 bases from J, with 15 bases in between. The CDR3 extends over 14 amino acids.